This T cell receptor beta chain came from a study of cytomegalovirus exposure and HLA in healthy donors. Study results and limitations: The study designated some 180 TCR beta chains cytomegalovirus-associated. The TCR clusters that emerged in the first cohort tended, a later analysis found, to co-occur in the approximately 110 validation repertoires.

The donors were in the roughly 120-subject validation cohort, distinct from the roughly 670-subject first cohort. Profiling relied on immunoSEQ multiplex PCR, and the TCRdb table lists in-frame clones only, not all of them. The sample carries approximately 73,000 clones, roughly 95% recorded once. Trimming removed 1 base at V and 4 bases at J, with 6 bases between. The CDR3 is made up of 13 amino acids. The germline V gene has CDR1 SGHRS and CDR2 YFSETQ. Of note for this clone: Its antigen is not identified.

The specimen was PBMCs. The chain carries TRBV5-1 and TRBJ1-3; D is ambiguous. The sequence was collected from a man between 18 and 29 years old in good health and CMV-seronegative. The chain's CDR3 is CASSLSGGNTIYF. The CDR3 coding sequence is TGCGCCAGCAGCTTGTCGGGGGGAAACACCATATATTTT.